This T cell receptor (beta chain) was identified in a study of blood T cell repertoires in COVID-19. Germline loops: CDR1 SGHNT, CDR2 YENEEA. The length of the CDR3 is 17 residues. V was clipped by 0 bases and J by 2 bases, with 17 bases between them. Repertoires were generated with immunoSEQ multiplex PCR, while TCRdb's copy carries only in-frame clones and drops some. The sample records 100,000 to 150,000 clones, around 87% being singletons. Sequencing used peripheral blood. V usage is TRBV11-3 and J usage is TRBJ2-7, with D tentatively TRBD2 (6 bases). The origin of this receptor is a man aged 50 to 59 with acute or convalescent COVID-19. CDR3 sequence reads: CASSLDRWDSSTYEQYF. The CDR3 DNA reads as TGTGCCAGCAGCTTAGATAGATGGGACTCGTCGACCTACGAGCAGTACTTC.